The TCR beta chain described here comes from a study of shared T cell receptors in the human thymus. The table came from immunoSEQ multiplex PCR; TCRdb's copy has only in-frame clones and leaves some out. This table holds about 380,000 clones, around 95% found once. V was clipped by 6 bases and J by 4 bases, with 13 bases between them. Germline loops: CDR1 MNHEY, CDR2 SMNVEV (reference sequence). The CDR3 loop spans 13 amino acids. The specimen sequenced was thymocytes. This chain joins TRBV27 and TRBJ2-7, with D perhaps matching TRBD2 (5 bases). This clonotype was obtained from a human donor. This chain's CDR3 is CASRGSGRYEQYF. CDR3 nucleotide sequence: TGTGCCAGCAGGGGGAGCGGCCGGTACGAGCAGTACTTC.